This entry lists 4 T cell receptor beta chains sequenced from one sample in a study of CD8 T cells in Susac syndrome. An input of roughly 0.5 to 1 ug of RNA was subjected to reverse transcription using random hexamers. TCRdb re-analysed the immunoSEQ multiplex PCR reads in MiXCR, keeping a single row per CDR3 protein. The sample shows about 150,000 distinct CDR3 sequences, nearly 97% of them seen only once. The source material was CD8+ T cells from PBMCs. The receptors were sampled from a human donor with multiple sclerosis.

V and J are TRBV30 and TRBJ1-1; no clear D gene. Germline assignment: CDR1 GTSNPN and CDR2 SVGIG (reference sequence). V was trimmed by 0 bases and J by 10 bases, leaving 12 bases between them. There are 12 residues in the CDR3. CDR3 sequence reads: CAWSVVDEGAFF. CDR3 sequence (DNA): TGTGCCTGGAGTGTTGTGGACGAGGGAGCTTTCTTT.

The genes are TRBV5-6 and TRBJ2-3; possible D gene TRBD1, 5 bases. The CDR3 consists of 16 residues. V lost 0 bases and J 1 base, leaving 12 bases between the germline ends. Per the germline V gene, CDR1 is SGHDT and CDR2 is YYEEEE. The CDR3 loop reads CASSLGTRPRTDTQYF. The CDR3 DNA sequence: TGTGCCAGCAGCTTGGGGACACGGCCCCGCACAGATACGCAGTATTTT.

The chain employs TRBV30 and TRBJ2-1; D is unresolved. The germline CDR1 and CDR2 sequences are GTSNPN and SVGIG (reference sequence). The ends were cut back, 0 bases at V and 0 bases at J, with 9 bases in the middle. The CDR3 extends over 15 amino acids. This chain's CDR3 is CAWSVGPSSYNEQFF. DNA for the CDR3: TGTGCCTGGAGTGTTGGCCCGAGCTCCTACAATGAGCAGTTCTTC.

The V gene is TRBV29-1, the J gene TRBJ2-1; no definite D call. The germline gives CDR1 SQVTM, CDR2 ANQGSEA. V was clipped by 3 bases and J by 0 bases, with 9 bases between them. This CDR3 contains 14 residues. The CDR3 bases are TGCAGCGTTGAGGTCTGGAGCTCCTACAATGAGCAGTTCTTC. This translates into CSVEVWSSYNEQFF.